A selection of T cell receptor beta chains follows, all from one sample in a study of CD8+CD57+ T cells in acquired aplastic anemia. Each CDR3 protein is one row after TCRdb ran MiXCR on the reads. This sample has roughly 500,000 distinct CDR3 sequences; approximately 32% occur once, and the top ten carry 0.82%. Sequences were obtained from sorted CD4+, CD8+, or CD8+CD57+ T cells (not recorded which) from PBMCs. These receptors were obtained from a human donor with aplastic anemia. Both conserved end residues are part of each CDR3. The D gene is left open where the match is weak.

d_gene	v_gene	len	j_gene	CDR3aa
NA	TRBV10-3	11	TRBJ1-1	CAISESAEAFF
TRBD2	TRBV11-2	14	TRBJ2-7	CASRWAGGTYEQYF
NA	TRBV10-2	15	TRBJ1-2	CASYPGQDSNYGYTF
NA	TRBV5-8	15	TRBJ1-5	CASSLEGGRNQPQHF
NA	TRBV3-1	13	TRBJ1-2	CASSRAGGNGYTF
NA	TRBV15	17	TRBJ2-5	CATSRDRGSGTQETQYF
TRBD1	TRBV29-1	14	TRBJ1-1	CSVVRVGQGTEAFF
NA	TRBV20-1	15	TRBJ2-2	CSARIDGKNTGELFF
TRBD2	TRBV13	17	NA	CASSLEGGSTSLLEQFF
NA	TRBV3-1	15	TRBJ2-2	CASSQRGGASGELFF
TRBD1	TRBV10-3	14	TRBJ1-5	CAISRDSFEQPQHF
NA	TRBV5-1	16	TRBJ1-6	CASSLAAGEGNSPLHF
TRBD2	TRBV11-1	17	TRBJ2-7	CASSSGGLAGISYEQYF